These T cell receptor beta chains were read from a single sample in a study of CD8+ T cells in alopecia areata. The assay was immunoSEQ multiplex PCR, and TCRdb's table has in-frame clones only and misses some. The data contain some 120,000 clones, about 50% of them singletons. Sequenced: NKG2D-low CD8+ T cells sorted from blood. The receptor source for this set is a human donor with alopecia areata. Each CDR3 is given with its conserved first and last residue. A D gene is named only where the DNA matches it firmly. For some rows the clone size is stated as once, few or many, or as a class when expanded; others skip it.

>TRBV4-3|TRBJ2-5|-|-
CASSQGGETQYF
TGCGCCAGCAGCCAAGGGGGAGAGACCCAGTACTTC
>TRBV29-1|TRBJ2-1|-|TRBD2
CSVEGLAVRDEQFF
TGCAGCGTTGAAGGCCTAGCGGTTAGGGACGAGCAGTTCTTC
>TRBV2|TRBJ2-1|-|TRBD2
CASIDRLADNEQFF
TGTGCCAGCATCGATCGACTAGCGGACAATGAGCAGTTCTTC
>TRBV28|TRBJ1-5|-|-
CASHRGGNQPQHF
TGTGCCAGTCACCGGGGAGGCAATCAGCCCCAGCATTTT
>TRBV30|TRBJ1-1|few|-
CAWSVVHEAFF
TGTGCCTGGAGTGTAGTCCATGAAGCTTTCTTT
>TRBV28|TRBJ2-1|-|-
CASSIANEQFF
TGTGCCAGCAGTATTGCGAATGAGCAGTTCTTC
>TRBV29-1|TRBJ1-2|few|-
CSVEMGAGYGYTF
TGCAGCGTTGAAATGGGGGCGGGCTATGGCTACACCTTC
>TRBV30|TRBJ2-2|-|TRBD2
CAWSVDLQGGSYTGELFF
TGTGCCTGGAGTGTAGACCTTCAAGGCGGGAGCTACACCGGGGAGCTGTTTTTT
>TRBV13|TRBJ2-5|-|-
CASSSDSQETQYF
TGTGCCAGCAGCTCGGACAGTCAAGAGACCCAGTACTTC
>TRBV15|TRBJ2-1|-|TRBD2
CATSRAASGEQFF
TGTGCCACCAGCAGAGCGGCTAGCGGGGAGCAGTTCTTC
>TRBV29-1|TRBJ2-5|-|TRBD1
CSVGTGDGTGTQYF
TGCAGCGTCGGGACAGGAGATGGGACAGGGACCCAGTACTTC
>TRBV29-1|TRBJ2-2|-|-
CSADRPNTGELFF
TGCAGCGCGGACCGCCCGAACACCGGGGAGCTGTTTTTT
>TRBV29-1|TRBJ2-7|few|TRBD1
CSVEGKRTGDDSYEQYF
TGCAGCGTTGAAGGGAAAAGGACAGGCGACGACTCCTACGAGCAGTACTTC
>TRBV7-9|TRBJ2-1|few|TRBD2
CASSPWRMKRGTENEQFF
TGTGCCAGCAGCCCTTGGAGGATGAAGCGGGGAACGGAAAATGAGCAGTTCTTC
>TRBV11-2|TRBJ2-7|-|TRBD1
CASSLGTGAGYEQYF
TGTGCCAGCAGCTTAGGTACAGGGGCAGGGTACGAGCAGTACTTC
>TRBV5-1|TRBJ1-5|-|-
CASSHSAIYSNQPQHF
TGCGCCAGCAGCCACAGCGCGATTTATAGCAATCAGCCCCAGCATTTT
>TRBV19|TRBJ2-7|few|TRBD1
CASSITGGGEQYF
TGTGCCAGTAGTATCACAGGGGGCGGCGAGCAGTACTTC
>TRBV6-6|TRBJ2-5|few|TRBD2
CASSLAGVETQYF
TGTGCCAGCAGCCTAGCGGGAGTCGAGACCCAGTACTTC
>TRBV29-1|TRBJ2-5|-|-
CSVGSETQYF
TGCAGCGTAGGGAGCGAGACCCAGTACTTC
>TRBV28|TRBJ2-2|-|TRBD2
CASSPLAGGYTAGELFF
TGTGCCAGCAGTCCTCTAGCGGGGGGATATACGGCCGGGGAGCTGTTTTTT
>TRBV4-1|TRBJ1-5|-|-
CASSQEGGQPQHF
TGCGCCAGCAGCCAAGAAGGGGGGCAGCCCCAGCATTTT
>TRBV11-2|TRBJ2-5|-|TRBD2
CASSPGGKTQYF
TGTGCCAGCAGCCCGGGGGGGAAGACCCAGTACTTC
>TRBV29-1|TRBJ2-7|few|-
CSVEGTSYEQYF
TGCAGCGTTGAAGGCACAAGCTACGAGCAGTACTTC
>TRBV25-1|TRBJ1-1|-|-
CASSEEGGAQEAFF
TGTGCCAGCAGTGAAGAGGGGGGGGCGCAGGAAGCTTTCTTT
>TRBV7-9|TRBJ2-1|-|-
CASSHALRGEQFF
TGTGCCAGCAGTCATGCCCTACGGGGTGAGCAGTTCTTC
>TRBV27|TRBJ2-7|-|TRBD1
CATTGTDSYEQYF
TGTGCCACCACCGGGACAGACTCCTACGAGCAGTACTTC
>TRBV29-1|TRBJ1-2|-|TRBD1
CSVGTGETDGYTF
TGCAGCGTTGGGACAGGGGAGACTGATGGCTACACCTTC
>TRBV28|TRBJ1-2|-|-
CASSSWDSTKEDGYTF
TGTGCCAGCAGTTCCTGGGACTCCACCAAGGAGGATGGCTACACCTTC
>TRBV29-1|TRBJ2-5|-|-
CSVDSSLSRETQYF
TGCAGCGTTGATTCTAGTCTTTCGCGAGAGACCCAGTACTTC
>TRBV30|TRBJ2-5|-|-
CAWSPNEETQYF
TGTGCCTGGAGCCCAAACGAAGAGACCCAGTACTTC
>TRBV4-1|TRBJ2-1|-|TRBD2
CASSQVSGGYNEQFF
TGCGCCAGCAGCCAAGTTAGCGGGGGATACAATGAGCAGTTCTTC
>TRBV7-2|TRBJ2-3|once|TRBD1
CASSERGRPRTDTQYF
TGTGCCAGCAGCGAGAGGGGGCGGCCACGCACAGATACGCAGTATTTT
>TRBV29-1|TRBJ2-3|-|TRBD2
CSVIGTSGTQYF
TGCAGCGTTATTGGGACTAGCGGTACGCAGTATTTT
>TRBV29-1|TRBJ1-1|-|-
CSVRTSTEAFF
TGCAGCGTTCGGACGAGCACTGAAGCTTTCTTT
>TRBV2|TRBJ2-1|-|TRBD1
CASGTGARSGEQFF
TGTGCCAGCGGGACAGGGGCCCGATCGGGTGAGCAGTTCTTC
>TRBV4-1|TRBJ2-1|-|-
CASSQDSPRAGNEQFF
TGCGCCAGCAGCCAAGATAGCCCCAGGGCGGGCAATGAGCAGTTCTTC
>TRBV27|TRBJ1-6|-|-
CASSPRSSPLHF
TGTGCCAGCAGCCCCCGAAGTTCACCCCTCCACTTT
>TRBV2|TRBJ2-5|-|-
CASSEGTGHQETQYF
TGTGCCAGCAGTGAAGGCACAGGGCACCAAGAGACCCAGTACTTC
>TRBV23-1|TRBJ1-1|few|-
CASEGGREVTEAFF
TGCGCCAGTGAGGGGGGGCGCGAGGTGACTGAAGCTTTCTTT